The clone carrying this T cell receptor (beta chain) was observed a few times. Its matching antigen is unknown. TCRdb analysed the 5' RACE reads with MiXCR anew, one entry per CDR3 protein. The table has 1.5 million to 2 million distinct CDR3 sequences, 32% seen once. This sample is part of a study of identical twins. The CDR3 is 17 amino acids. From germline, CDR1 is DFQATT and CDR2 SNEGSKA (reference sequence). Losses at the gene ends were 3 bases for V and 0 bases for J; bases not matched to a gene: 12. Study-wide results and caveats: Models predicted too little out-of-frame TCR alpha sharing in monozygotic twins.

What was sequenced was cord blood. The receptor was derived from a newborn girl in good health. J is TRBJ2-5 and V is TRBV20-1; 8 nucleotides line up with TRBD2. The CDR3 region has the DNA TGCAGTGCTAGGGGCCCAGTCGAGCGGGGGTACCAAGAGACCCAGTACTTC. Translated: CSARGPVERGYQETQYF.